The 2 T cell receptor beta chains presented below share a single source sample, sequenced in a study of response to subunit inactivated influenza vaccine. MiXCR, run by TCRdb on the RT-PCR reads, gives a single entry per CDR3 protein. Of roughly 500,000 distinct CDR3 sequences detected, 15% to 20% appear once; the ten largest clones hold roughly 3.1%. This specimen was CD4+ T cells sorted from PBMCs, taken about 24 months after vaccination. These receptors all stem from a man aged 50 to 69 who received an inactivated influenza vaccine.

The CDR3, as DNA: TGTGCCAGCAAAATCCGGGTGGGGACTAGCGTACCAGGGAGTGAGCAGTTCTTC. The encoded protein is CASKIRVGTSVPGSEQFF. The V call is TRBV6-1, the J call TRBJ2-1, with 10 bases matching TRBD2. The germline V gene encodes CDR1 MNHNS and CDR2 SASEGT. The V and J ends lost 7 bases and 9 bases, in that order; junction bases with no gene match: 21. The CDR3 contains 18 residues.

The J gene is TRBJ2-3, the V gene TRBV11-1; 10 positions match TRBD2. Germline CDR1 reads SGHAT; CDR2 reads FQDESV (reference sequence). J was trimmed by 2 bases and V by 1 base; bases with no gene match: 9. The CDR3 is 18 amino acids. This CDR3 is CASSLVFSGGKITDTQYF. The CDR3 DNA is TGTGCCAGCAGCTTAGTCTTTAGCGGGGGGAAGATCACAGATACGCAGTATTTT.